One sample yielded the 23 T cell receptor beta chains listed below, sequenced in a study of T cells after yellow fever vaccination. TCRdb used MiXCR to reprocess the 5' RACE reads, holding one entry per CDR3 protein. The sample carries about 400,000 distinct CDR3 sequences, around 6.4% recorded once. The sequencing used PBMCs, collected 5 days after the yellow fever booster vaccination. The receptors come from a man aged 25 to 40 who received the YFV17D yellow fever vaccine.

The genes are TRBV4-2 and TRBJ2-2, with TRBD2 as a possible D gene (5 bases). Trimming left V 0 bases short and J 2 bases short, with 13 bases between. This CDR3 spans 17 amino acids. Per the germline V gene, CDR1 is LGHNA and CDR2 is YNFKEQ. CDR3 in amino acids: CASSQEFSGSNTGELFF. Written as DNA, the CDR3 is TGTGCCAGCAGCCAAGAGTTCAGCGGCTCTAACACCGGGGAGCTGTTTTTT.

This clonotype was counted ten times or more. The genes are TRBV19 and TRBJ2-1; D might be TRBD2 (6 bases). V shed 11 bases and J shed 3 bases, with 11 bases lying between them. CDR1 LNHDA and CDR2 SQIVND come from the germline V gene (reference sequence). This CDR3 has 12 residues. The CDR3 DNA reads TGTGCCTCCGGGAGTCTCTACAATGAGCAGTTCTTC. This encodes CASGSLYNEQFF.

The gene calls are TRBV6-1 and TRBJ2-7, with 7 bases matching TRBD1. Germline V CDR1 and CDR2: MNHNS, SASEGT. J gave up 5 bases and V 6 bases, and 7 bases lay outside the gene matches. CDR3 length: 13 residues. Here the CDR3 reads CASRSTTGHEQYF. CDR3 sequence (DNA): TGTGCCAGCAGATCTACGACAGGGCACGAGCAGTACTTC.

This clonotype came up many times. This rearrangement joins TRBV3-1 to TRBJ2-1; 8 bases are a match to TRBD1. Losses at the gene ends were 4 bases for V and 6 bases for J; bases not matched to a gene: 8. Germline V gene sequence: CDR1 LGHDT, CDR2 YNNKEL (reference sequence). This CDR3 comprises 15 residues. CDR3 protein: CASSRGQGWANEQFF. DNA of the CDR3: TGTGCCAGCAGCCGAGGACAGGGTTGGGCCAATGAGCAGTTCTTC.

The chain recombines TRBV28 with TRBJ2-1, with 11 positions matching TRBD2. The CDR3 is 14 amino acids. In germline, CDR1 is MDHEN, CDR2 SYDVKM. V dropped 5 bases and J dropped 11; count of bases not matched to a gene: 8. The CDR3 is CASSPSGRYNKQFF. DNA for the CDR3: TGTGCCAGCAGTCCTAGCGGGAGGTATAATAAGCAGTTCTTC. Based on the CDR3 plus reference TRBV28 and TRBJ2-1, the full variable domain is DVKVTQSSRYLVKRTGEKVFLECVQDMDHENMFWYRQDPGLGLRLIYFSYDVKMKEKGDIPEGYSVSREKKERFSLILESASTNQTSMYLCASSPSGRYNKQFFGPGTRLTVL.

As regards this clonotype: Being one base from a much bigger clone, this may be a read error. J is TRBJ2-3 and V is TRBV20-1; D is undetermined. This CDR3 is built from 10 residues. Germline CDR1 DFQATT, CDR2 SNEGSKA (reference sequence). The CDR3 bases are TGCAGTGCTATTGGTGATACGCTGTATTTT. It yields the protein CSAIGDTLYF.

This clonotype was seen only a few times. CDR3 sequence: CAWSEDRDQKLFF. In DNA form, the CDR3 reads TGTGCCTGGAGTGAGGACAGGGATCAAAAACTGTTTTTT. V usage is TRBV30 and J usage is TRBJ1-4; 8 positions match TRBD1. Trimming took 1 base from V and 9 from J; bases not matched to a gene: 4. The germline V gene has CDR1 GTSNPN and CDR2 SVGIG (reference sequence). The CDR3 has 13 residues.

This clonotype was observed at least ten times. The CDR3 is CASTSGRRGGQFF. The CDR3 nucleotides read TGTGCCAGCACTAGCGGGAGGCGAGGGGGGCAGTTCTTC. The chain employs TRBV27 and TRBJ2-1; 11 bases agree with TRBD2. The CDR3 contains 13 residues. Unmatched junction bases numbered 8, after V lost 7 bases and J lost 12 bases. In germline, CDR1 is MNHEY, CDR2 SMNVEV (reference sequence).

In this sample, this clonotype turned up many times. The chain recombines TRBV27 with TRBJ1-2; D remains unclear. CDR1 and CDR2 (germline): MNHEY, SMNVEV (reference sequence). V was shortened by 1 base and J by 8 bases, with 14 bases between the two germline ends. The CDR3 loop spans 14 amino acids. The CDR3 region is CASSLFGWGEGYTF. The CDR3 nucleotides are TGTGCCAGCAGTTTATTCGGTTGGGGAGAAGGCTACACCTTC.

This clonotype was seen at least ten times. The genes are TRBV20-1 and TRBJ1-5; 9 nucleotides match TRBD1. The ends lost 5 bases at V and 4 bases at J; junction bases unmatched: 18. CDR1 is DFQATT and CDR2 is SNEGSKA in the germline V gene (reference sequence). The CDR3 spans 18 residues. CDR3 residues: CSAPDPGQGVYGNQPQHF. CDR3 in DNA: TGCAGTGCTCCGGACCCGGGACAGGGAGTGTATGGGAATCAGCCCCAGCATTTT.

This clonotype came up a few times. This chain joins TRBV7-2 and TRBJ2-7; no clear D gene. In germline, CDR1 is SGHTA, CDR2 FQGNSA. Trimming stripped 1 base from V and 2 bases from J, with 12 bases between. The CDR3 has 15 amino acids. The CDR3 loop is CASSLGLSVAYEQYF. The CDR3 region has the DNA TGTGCCAGCAGCTTAGGCCTCTCAGTGGCCTACGAGCAGTACTTC.

This clonotype was picked up many times. This chain connects TRBV5-6 to TRBJ2-3, with 7 bases aligning to TRBD2. Germline V gene data show CDR1 as SGHDT and CDR2 as YYEEEE. After removal of 3 bases from V and 2 bases from J, the junction contained 9 bases not matched to a gene. CDR3 length equals 16 residues. CDR3 nucleotides: TGTGCCAGCAGCTCTGGGACTACCTTATTCACAGATACGCAGTATTTT. Translating gives CASSSGTTLFTDTQYF.

This clonotype appeared a few times. The rearrangement uses TRBV20-1 and TRBJ2-1, with 10 bases identical to TRBD1. The ends lost 3 bases at V and 3 bases at J; junction bases unmatched: 5. CDR1 is DFQATT and CDR2 is SNEGSKA in the germline V gene (reference sequence). The CDR3 is made up of 15 amino acids. CDR3 amino acids: CSARPGQGVYNEQFF. In DNA, the CDR3 is TGCAGTGCTAGGCCTGGACAGGGGGTCTACAATGAGCAGTTCTTC.

The gene calls are TRBV20-1 and TRBJ2-1, with D possibly being TRBD1 (6 bases). The CDR3 contains 14 residues. The V gene lost 4 bases and the J gene lost 6 bases, with 16 bases spanning the gap. Per the germline V gene, CDR1 is DFQATT and CDR2 is SNEGSKA (reference sequence). As DNA, the CDR3 is TGCAGTGCTACGTACTGGGGGCGAGGCAATGAGCAGTTCTTC. This encodes CSATYWGRGNEQFF.

This clonotype was counted between two and nine times. CDR3 in amino acids: CASSESGGRSSGANVLTF. The DNA for the CDR3 is TGTGCCAGTAGTGAATCAGGGGGCAGGAGCTCTGGGGCCAACGTCCTGACTTTC. This rearrangement joins TRBV19 to TRBJ2-6; TRBD1 matches at 8 bases. After removal of 5 bases from V and 0 bases from J, the junction contained 9 bases not matched to a gene. Per the germline V gene, CDR1 is LNHDA and CDR2 is SQIVND (reference sequence). This CDR3 is built from 18 residues.

This clonotype was counted at least ten times. This chain connects TRBV11-2 to TRBJ2-5, with D tentatively TRBD1 (6 bases). The V gene lost 4 bases and the J gene lost 4 bases, with 13 bases spanning the gap. Germline V CDR1 and CDR2: SGHAT, FQNNGV. The CDR3 sequence is 14 residues long. The CDR3 spells CASSSEGHGETQYF. The CDR3 bases are TGTGCCAGCAGCTCCGAGGGACACGGAGAGACCCAGTACTTC.

The V and J genes are TRBV20-1 and TRBJ2-6, with 9 bases aligning to TRBD1. V lost 5 bases to trimming and J lost 2 bases; unmatched junction nucleotides: 16. CDR3 length: 19 residues. The V gene's germline CDR1 is DFQATT and CDR2 SNEGSKA (reference sequence). The CDR3 spells CSAGHIGQGFSAGANVLTF. In DNA, the CDR3 is TGCAGTGCTGGTCATATCGGACAGGGGTTCTCGGCTGGGGCCAACGTCCTGACTTTC.

This clonotype was found a few times. The V and J genes are TRBV7-2 and TRBJ1-6; weak D call: TRBD1 (6 bases). The CDR3 sequence is 15 residues long. Germline V gene lookup returns CDR1 SGHTA and CDR2 FQGNSA. V was pared by 6 bases and J by 9 bases, with 18 bases between. In DNA, the CDR3 is TGTGCCAGCAGACCCGAAACAGGGATGGGTTCACCCCTCCACTTT. Amino acid sequence: CASRPETGMGSPLHF.

This clonotype was found many times. The chain is built from TRBV15 and TRBJ2-3, with D unclear. Trimming pared 0 bases from V and 0 bases from J, leaving 10 bases between. Germline V CDR1 and CDR2: LNHNV, YYDKDF (reference sequence). This CDR3 comprises 16 residues. CDR3 DNA sequence: TGTGCCACCAGCAGAGATGTTGGACCTAGCACAGATACGCAGTATTTT. Its translation: CATSRDVGPSTDTQYF.

The chain recombines TRBV27 with TRBJ2-4; D tentatively reads TRBD1 or TRBD2 (5 bases each). The CDR3 consists of 13 residues. Trimming stripped 2 bases from V and 9 bases from J, with 11 bases between. CDR1 is MNHEY, CDR2 SMNVEV, per germline (reference sequence). In DNA form, the CDR3 reads TGTGCCAGCAGTTTAAAGGTTGGGGGCATTCAGTACTTC. It is translated as CASSLKVGGIQYF.

The CDR3 region has the DNA TGTGCCAGCAGCTTTGCACTACCCCTGGGAGATACGCAGTATTTT. It encodes CASSFALPLGDTQYF. The chain carries TRBV7-2 and TRBJ2-3; D ambiguous. Trimming pared 3 bases from V and 5 bases from J, leaving 15 bases between. This CDR3 has 15 residues. Per the germline V gene, CDR1 is SGHTA and CDR2 is FQGNSA.

Many counts were recorded for this clonotype. V is TRBV6-5 and J is TRBJ2-3, with 9 bases that match TRBD2. After removal of 4 bases from V and 7 bases from J, the junction contained 3 bases not matched to a gene. CDR1 is MNHEY, CDR2 SVGAGI, per germline. This CDR3 is 13 amino acids long. The chain's CDR3 is CASSWGTSYTQYF. CDR3 sequence (DNA): TGTGCCAGCAGTTGGGGGACTAGCTATACGCAGTATTTT.

V is TRBV6-1 and J is TRBJ2-7; D not certain. Trimming stripped 6 bases from V and 0 bases from J, with 15 bases between. Germline CDR1 is MNHNS and CDR2 is SASEGT. The CDR3 length is 15 residues. The CDR3 sequence: CASSHSDGSSYEQYF. The CDR3 DNA is TGTGCCAGCAGCCATTCGGACGGCTCCTCCTACGAGCAGTACTTC.